The 3 T cell receptor beta chains below all came from one sample that was sequenced in a study of blood T cell repertoires in COVID-19. Generated by immunoSEQ multiplex PCR, the TCRdb table keeps only in-frame clones and is missing some. The table includes 150,000 to 200,000 clones, 83% detected once. Sequenced sample: peripheral blood. These TCRs come from a woman between 70 and 85 years old with COVID-19, enrolled during active disease.

The chain couples TRBV7-8 to TRBJ1-1, with 7 bases lining up with TRBD1. The CDR3 totals 14 residues. The germline gives CDR1 SGHVS, CDR2 FQNEAQ. The V and J ends lost 3 bases and 1 base, in that order; junction bases with no gene match: 2. Here the CDR3 reads CASSFTGANTEAFF. The CDR3 DNA reads TGTGCCAGCAGCTTTACAGGGGCGAACACTGAAGCTTTCTTT.

The chain employs TRBV24-1 and TRBJ2-1; 12 nucleotides align to TRBD2. This CDR3 is built from 16 residues. From germline, CDR1 is KGHDR and CDR2 SFDVKD. The junction had 3 bases not matched to a gene; V was cut back by 0 bases and J by 7 bases. The CDR3 region has the DNA TGTGCCACCAGTGATTTGGGACTAGCGGGACCAAATGAGCAGTTCTTC. As protein: CATSDLGLAGPNEQFF.

The sample holds a few counts of this clone. V is TRBV18 and J is TRBJ2-1, with TRBD2 as a possible D gene (6 bases). Germline lookup yields CDR1 KGHSH and CDR2 LQKENI. Trimming removed 2 bases at V and 2 bases at J, with 7 bases between. CDR3 length: 14 residues. The CDR3 region is CASSPWGAYNEQFF. DNA for the CDR3: TGTGCCAGCTCACCATGGGGGGCCTACAATGAGCAGTTCTTC.